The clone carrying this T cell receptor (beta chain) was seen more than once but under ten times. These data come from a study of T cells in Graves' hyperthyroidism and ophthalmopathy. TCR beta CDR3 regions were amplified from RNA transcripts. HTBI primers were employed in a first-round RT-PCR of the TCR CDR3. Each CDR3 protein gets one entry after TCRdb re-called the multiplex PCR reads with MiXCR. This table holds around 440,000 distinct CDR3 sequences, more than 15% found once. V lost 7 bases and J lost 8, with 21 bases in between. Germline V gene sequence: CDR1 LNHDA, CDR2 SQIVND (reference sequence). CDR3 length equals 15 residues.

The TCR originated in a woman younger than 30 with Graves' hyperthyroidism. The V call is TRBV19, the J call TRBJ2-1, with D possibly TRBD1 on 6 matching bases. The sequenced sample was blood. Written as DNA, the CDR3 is TGTGCCAGTAAAAGGTGGGGGCTTGTTTCGGATGAGCAGTTCTTC. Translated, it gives CASKRWGLVSDEQFF. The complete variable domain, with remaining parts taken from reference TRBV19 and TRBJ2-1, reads DGGITQSPKYLFRKEGQNVTLSCEQNLNHDAMYWYRQDPGQGLRLIYYSQIVNDFQKGDIAEGYSVSREKKESFPLTVTSAQKNPTAFYLCASKRWGLVSDEQFFGPGTRLTVL.